This is a list of T cell receptor beta chains from one sample in a study of cytotoxic CD8 clonotypes in ibrutinib-treated CLL. Profiling relied on immunoSEQ multiplex PCR, and the TCRdb table lists in-frame clones only, not all of them. The data contain about 84,000 clones, about 86% of them seen just once; the ten biggest clones take up more than 5%. Sequenced here: PBMCs, sampled before ibrutinib treatment. The receptors were gathered from a human donor with chronic lymphocytic leukemia. CDR3s include the opening cysteine and the closing phenylalanine or tryptophan. D genes are given only for firm matches. Clone size is stated in some rows and not others, as once, few, many or a class when expanded.

V gene: TRBV5-4; clone size: .; J gene: TRBJ2-7; D gene: TRBD1; CDR3 DNA: TGTGCCAGCAGCTTGGCAGGGGGCATATACGAGCAGTACTTC; CDR3 protein: CASSLAGGIYEQYF
V gene: TRBV7-2; clone size: many; J gene: TRBJ1-5; D gene: TRBD1; CDR3 DNA: TGTGCCAGCAGCCCCAGACAGGGAGGCAATCAGCCCCAGCATTTT; CDR3 protein: CASSPRQGGNQPQHF
V gene: TRBV5-6; clone size: .; J gene: TRBJ2-7; D gene: .; CDR3 DNA: TGTGCCAGCAGCCCTTCTTTCGGGAGTCTCCACGAGCAGTACTTC; CDR3 protein: CASSPSFGSLHEQYF
V gene: TRBV7-9; clone size: .; J gene: TRBJ1-2; D gene: .; CDR3 DNA: TGTGCCAGCAGCCCCCTTCCTGTCTTTAGGTTTGGCTACACCTTC; CDR3 protein: CASSPLPVFRFGYTF
V gene: TRBV6-6; clone size: .; J gene: TRBJ2-6; D gene: .; CDR3 DNA: TGTGCCAGCAGTTACTCGTATGTTCGCGGGGCCAACGTCCTGACTTTC; CDR3 protein: CASSYSYVRGANVLTF
V gene: TRBV18; clone size: .; J gene: TRBJ1-2; D gene: TRBD1; CDR3 DNA: TGTGCCAGCTCACCACCAAACGGACAGGACCTCTATGGCTACACCTTC; CDR3 protein: CASSPPNGQDLYGYTF
V gene: TRBV9; clone size: .; J gene: TRBJ1-5; D gene: .; CDR3 DNA: TGTGCCAGCAGCGTAGGGGCAGGGGGCAATCAGCCCCAGCATTTT; CDR3 protein: CASSVGAGGNQPQHF
V gene: TRBV6-5; clone size: .; J gene: TRBJ1-2; D gene: .; CDR3 DNA: TGTGCCAGCAGTTACAAGGCAGGTGGTAACTATGGCTACACCTTC; CDR3 protein: CASSYKAGGNYGYTF
V gene: TRBV6-1; clone size: few; J gene: TRBJ2-7; D gene: .; CDR3 DNA: TGTGCCAGCAGAAACCGACAGGCGGGTTCCTACGAGCAGTACTTC; CDR3 protein: CASRNRQAGSYEQYF
V gene: TRBV18; clone size: .; J gene: TRBJ2-3; D gene: TRBD1; CDR3 DNA: TGTGCCAGCTCACCACCAAGACAGGGGGATGAAGATACGCAGTATTTT; CDR3 protein: CASSPPRQGDEDTQYF
V gene: TRBV29-1; clone size: .; J gene: TRBJ1-2; D gene: TRBD1; CDR3 DNA: TGCAGCGTTGATCAGGGGGTCTATGGCTACACCTTC; CDR3 protein: CSVDQGVYGYTF
V gene: TRBV5-4; clone size: .; J gene: TRBJ2-7; D gene: .; CDR3 DNA: TGTGCCAGCAGCTTGGTAGACTTCTCCTACGAGCAGTACTTC; CDR3 protein: CASSLVDFSYEQYF
V gene: TRBV5-1; clone size: .; J gene: TRBJ2-7; D gene: TRBD1; CDR3 DNA: TGCGCCAGCAGCTTGGGTCTTGGACAGGGCCCCGAGCAGTACTTC; CDR3 protein: CASSLGLGQGPEQYF
V gene: TRBV7-3; clone size: .; J gene: TRBJ2-7; D gene: .; CDR3 DNA: TGTGCCAGCAGCTTAACGCTAACCGGCTCCTACGAGCAGTACTTC; CDR3 protein: CASSLTLTGSYEQYF
V gene: TRBV27; clone size: few; J gene: TRBJ1-3; D gene: TRBD1; CDR3 DNA: TGTGCCAGCAGTCGGTCGACAGGGTTCTCTGGAAACACCATATATTTT; CDR3 protein: CASSRSTGFSGNTIYF